Included here is one T cell receptor beta chain sequence, with context. Per the study methods: For nucleated cells, counts were estimated from reference gene primer amplification. Profiling relied on immunoSEQ multiplex PCR, and the TCRdb table lists in-frame clones only, not all of them. V and J calls plus clone size are reproduced from that table; the DNA served to infer D and trimming. Among 150,000 to 200,000 clones listed, roughly 80% were seen once. Germline V gives CDR1 MDHEN, CDR2 SYDVKM. The CDR3 is made up of 15 amino acids. With V trimmed by 7 bases and J by 5 bases, 12 bases remained unmatched. This specimen belongs to a study of blood T cell repertoires in COVID-19. The overall study: Material from acute and convalescent COVID-19 was sourced from the United States, Italy and Spain. PBMCs, B-cell-depleted T cells, or T cells were the source of the cDNA or gDNA that made up the material.

This sequence was found in a man between 60 and 75 years old with active or convalescent COVID-19. This rearrangement joins TRBV28 to TRBJ2-5, with 8 bases lining up with TRBD2. Sequencing input: peripheral blood. The CDR3 DNA is TGTGCCAGCACCTCGGGGGGGAGCAAGGACGAGACCCAGTACTTC. It specifies CASTSGGSKDETQYF.